This T cell receptor (beta chain) was sequenced for a study of Tregs in tolerant kidney transplant recipients. Study as a whole: A 3-day belatacept mixed lymphocyte reaction, sometimes plus 5-day graft donor restimulation, preceded CD4+CD25+CD127- sorting.

On this clone: What it binds is unknown.

The V gene's germline CDR1 is MNHNS and CDR2 SASEGT. The ends were cut back, 3 bases at V and 12 bases at J, with 12 bases in the middle. The CDR3 covers 13 residues. Study-wide points: No direct test of biological reproducibility was done here. Few patients were studied, so findings need validation in larger groups. Tregs expanded with activated donor B cells seemed most donor-specific.

TCRdb's table, derived via immunoSEQ multiplex PCR, lists solely in-frame clones and lacks some. Of more than 25,000 clones listed, approximately 80% are singletons. The chain is built from TRBV6-1 and TRBJ1-6; D remains unclear. The TCR originated in a human donor in good health. The specimen sequenced was Tregs from blood cultured with allogeneic cells. The CDR3 loop reads CASSDILVRPLHF. CDR3 bases: TGTGCCAGCAGTGATATACTCGTTAGACCCCTCCACTTT.